This T cell receptor beta chain was sequenced in a study of T cells in Graves' hyperthyroidism and ophthalmopathy. This clonotype has a handful of counts. The investigators amplified TCR beta CDR3 regions from RNA transcripts. Primed by the HTBI set, a first-round RT-PCR was run on the TCR CDR3. A single record per CDR3 protein comes from TCRdb applying MiXCR to the multiplex PCR reads. Of roughly 570,000 distinct CDR3 sequences listed, 46% were seen once; the top ten hold about 8.3%. The CDR3 has 14 amino acids. CDR1 is SEHNR and CDR2 is FQNEAQ in the germline V gene (reference sequence). Trimming shortened V by 5 bases and J by 2 bases, and 11 bases separated the two germline ends.

The chain has TRBV7-9 and TRBJ2-3; D gene unclear. This receptor was obtained from a woman between 18 and 30 years old with Graves' hyperthyroidism. The sample consisted of peripheral blood or thyroid tissue (not recorded which). This chain's CDR3 is CASSHQVNTDTQYF. As DNA, the CDR3 is TGTGCCAGCAGCCATCAGGTTAACACAGATACGCAGTATTTT.